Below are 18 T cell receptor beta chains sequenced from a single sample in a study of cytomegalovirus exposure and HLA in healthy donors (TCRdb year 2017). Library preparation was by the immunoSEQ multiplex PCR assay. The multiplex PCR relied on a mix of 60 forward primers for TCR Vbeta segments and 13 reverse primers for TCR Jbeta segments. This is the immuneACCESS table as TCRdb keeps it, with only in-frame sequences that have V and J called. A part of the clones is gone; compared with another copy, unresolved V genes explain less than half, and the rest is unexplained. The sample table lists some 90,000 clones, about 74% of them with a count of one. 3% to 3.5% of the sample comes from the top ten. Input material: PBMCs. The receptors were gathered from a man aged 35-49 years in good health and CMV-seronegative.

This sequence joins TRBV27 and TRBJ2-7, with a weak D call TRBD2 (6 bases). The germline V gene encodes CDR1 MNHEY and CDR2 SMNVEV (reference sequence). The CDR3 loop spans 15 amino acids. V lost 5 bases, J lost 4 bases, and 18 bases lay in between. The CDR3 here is CASSTRGSGRYEQYF. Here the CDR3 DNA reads TGTGCCAGCAGTACAAGGGGTTCCGGGAGATACGAGCAGTACTTC.

CDR3 nucleotides: TGTGCCAGCAGTGAACAGGAGGGGAACACCGGGGAGCTGTTTTTT. Protein product: CASSEQEGNTGELFF. V usage is TRBV6-1 and J usage is TRBJ2-2; D possibly corresponds to TRBD2 (6 bases). Looked up from germline, CDR1 is MNHNS and CDR2 is SASEGT. V was shortened by 2 bases and J by 1 base, with 8 bases between the two germline ends. The CDR3 consists of 15 residues.

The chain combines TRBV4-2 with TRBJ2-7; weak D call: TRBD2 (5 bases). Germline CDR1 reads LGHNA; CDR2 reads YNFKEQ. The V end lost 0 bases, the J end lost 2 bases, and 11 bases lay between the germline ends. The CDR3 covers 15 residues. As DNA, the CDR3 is TGTGCCAGCAGCCAAGATCACTTGACTACCTACGAGCAGTACTTC. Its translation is CASSQDHLTTYEQYF.

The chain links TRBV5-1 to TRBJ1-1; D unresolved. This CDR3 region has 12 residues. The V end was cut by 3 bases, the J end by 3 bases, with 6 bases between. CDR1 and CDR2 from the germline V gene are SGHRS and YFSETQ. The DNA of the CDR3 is TGCGCCAGCAGCTCAGGCTACACTGAAGCTTTCTTT. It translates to CASSSGYTEAFF.

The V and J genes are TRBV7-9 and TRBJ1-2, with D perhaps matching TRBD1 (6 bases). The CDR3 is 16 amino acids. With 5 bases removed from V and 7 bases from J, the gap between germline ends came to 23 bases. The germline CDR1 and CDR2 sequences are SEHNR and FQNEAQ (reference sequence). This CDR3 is CASSHPLVGGASGYTF. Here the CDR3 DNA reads TGTGCCAGCAGCCACCCTTTGGTGGGGGGGGCGAGTGGCTACACCTTC.

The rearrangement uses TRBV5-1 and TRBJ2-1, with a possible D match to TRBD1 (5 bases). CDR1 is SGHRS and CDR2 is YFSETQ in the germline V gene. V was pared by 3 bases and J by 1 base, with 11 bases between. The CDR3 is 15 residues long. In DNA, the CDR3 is TGCGCCAGCAGCTCGACAGTGGTTTCCTACAATGAGCAGTTCTTC. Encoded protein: CASSSTVVSYNEQFF.

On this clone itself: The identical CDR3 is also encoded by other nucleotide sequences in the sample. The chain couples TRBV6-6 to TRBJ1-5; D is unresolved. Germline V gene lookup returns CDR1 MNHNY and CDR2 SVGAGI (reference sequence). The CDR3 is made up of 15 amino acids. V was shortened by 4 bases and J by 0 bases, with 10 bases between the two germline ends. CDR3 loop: CASSSYGDSNQPQHF. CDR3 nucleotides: TGTGCCAGCAGTTCGTACGGGGATAGCAATCAGCCCCAGCATTTT.

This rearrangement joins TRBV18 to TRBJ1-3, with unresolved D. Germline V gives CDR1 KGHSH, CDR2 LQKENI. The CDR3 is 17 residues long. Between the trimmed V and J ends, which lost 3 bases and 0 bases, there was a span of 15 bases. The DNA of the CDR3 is TGTGCCAGCTCACCTTACTTACGGCAGGACTCTGGAAACACCATATATTTT. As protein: CASSPYLRQDSGNTIYF.

The CDR3 is CASSPHPDRPDEQYF. The CDR3 DNA reads TGTGCCAGCAGCCCCCACCCGGACAGGCCCGACGAGCAGTACTTC. The chain combines TRBV7-9 with TRBJ2-7, with 7 nucleotides matching TRBD1. Looked up from germline, CDR1 is SEHNR and CDR2 is FQNEAQ (reference sequence). The V and J ends lost 5 bases and 5 bases, in that order; junction bases with no gene match: 12. The CDR3 spans 15 residues.

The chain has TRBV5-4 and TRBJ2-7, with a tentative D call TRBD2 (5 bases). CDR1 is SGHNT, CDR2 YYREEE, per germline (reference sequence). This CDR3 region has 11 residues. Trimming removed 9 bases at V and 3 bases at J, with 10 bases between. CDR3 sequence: CATSSLYEQYF. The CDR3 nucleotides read TGTGCCACATCTAGCCTCTACGAGCAGTACTTC.

Here the CDR3 DNA reads TGCAGCGTTCTCTCTGGGGCCAACGTCCTGACTTTC. Translated, it gives CSVLSGANVLTF. The V and J genes are TRBV29-1 and TRBJ2-6; D gene uncertain. Trimming took 5 bases from V and 0 from J, leaving 2 bases between them. The CDR3 contains 12 residues. Germline V gene sequence: CDR1 SQVTM, CDR2 ANQGSEA. The whole variable domain, remainder taken from reference TRBV29-1 and TRBJ2-6, is SAVISQKPSRDICQRGTSLTIQCQVDSQVTMMFWYRQQPGQSLTLIATANQGSEATYESGFVIDKFPISRPNLTFSTLTVSNMSPEDSSIYLCSVLSGANVLTFGAGSRLTVL.

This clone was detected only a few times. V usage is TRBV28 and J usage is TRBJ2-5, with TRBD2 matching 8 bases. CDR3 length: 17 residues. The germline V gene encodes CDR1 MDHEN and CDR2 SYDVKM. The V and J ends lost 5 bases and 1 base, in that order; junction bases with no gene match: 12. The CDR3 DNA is TGTGCCAGCAGTCCCCCCTCGGGAGGGATTACCCAAGAGACCCAGTACTTC. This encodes CASSPPSGGITQETQYF.

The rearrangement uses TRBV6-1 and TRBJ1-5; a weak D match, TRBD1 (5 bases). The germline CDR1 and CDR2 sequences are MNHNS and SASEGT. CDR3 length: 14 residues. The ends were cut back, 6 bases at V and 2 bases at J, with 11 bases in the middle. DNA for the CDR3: TGTGCCAGCAGGAATTCGGGGGGCAATCAGCCCCAGCATTTT. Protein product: CASRNSGGNQPQHF.

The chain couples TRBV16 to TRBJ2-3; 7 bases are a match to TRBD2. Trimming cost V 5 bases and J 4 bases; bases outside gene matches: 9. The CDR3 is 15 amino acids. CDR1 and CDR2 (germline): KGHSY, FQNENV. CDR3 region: CASSTTGRSADTQYF. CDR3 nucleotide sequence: TGTGCCAGCAGCACCACCGGGAGGAGTGCAGATACGCAGTATTTT.

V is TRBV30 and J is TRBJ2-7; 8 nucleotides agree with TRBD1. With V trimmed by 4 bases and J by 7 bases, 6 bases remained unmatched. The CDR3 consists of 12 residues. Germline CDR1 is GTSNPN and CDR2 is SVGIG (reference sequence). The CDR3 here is CAWNPTGGEQYF. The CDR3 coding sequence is TGTGCCTGGAATCCAACAGGGGGAGAGCAGTACTTC.

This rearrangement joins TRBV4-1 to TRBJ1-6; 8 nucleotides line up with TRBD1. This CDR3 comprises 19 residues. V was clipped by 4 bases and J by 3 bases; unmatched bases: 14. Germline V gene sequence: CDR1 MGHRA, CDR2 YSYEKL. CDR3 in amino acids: CASSPGQGVKGVYNSPLHF. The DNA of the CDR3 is TGCGCCAGCAGCCCAGGACAGGGTGTGAAGGGAGTCTATAATTCACCCCTCCACTTT.

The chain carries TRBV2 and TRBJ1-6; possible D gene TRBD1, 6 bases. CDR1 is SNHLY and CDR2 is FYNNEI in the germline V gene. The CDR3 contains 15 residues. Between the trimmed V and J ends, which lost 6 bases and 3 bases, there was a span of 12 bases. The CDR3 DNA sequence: TGTGCCAGCAGGTCCCGGGACAACTATAATTCACCCCTCCACTTT. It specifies CASRSRDNYNSPLHF. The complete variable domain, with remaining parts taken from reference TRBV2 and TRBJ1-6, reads EPEVTQTPSHQVTQMGQEVILRCVPISNHLYFYWYRQILGQKVEFLVSFYNNEISEKSEIFDDQFSVERPDGSNFTLKIRSTKLEDSAMYFCASRSRDNYNSPLHFGNGTRLTVT.

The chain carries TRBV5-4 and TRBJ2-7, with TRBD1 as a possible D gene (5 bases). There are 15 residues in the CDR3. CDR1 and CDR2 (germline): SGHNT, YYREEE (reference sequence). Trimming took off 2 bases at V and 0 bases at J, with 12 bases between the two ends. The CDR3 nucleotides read TGTGCCAGCAGCTTATTGACAGATACCTCCTACGAGCAGTACTTC. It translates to CASSLLTDTSYEQYF.